The 18 T cell receptor beta chains presented below share a single source sample, sequenced in a study of blood T cell repertoires in COVID-19. The repertoire was sequenced with immunoSEQ multiplex PCR; TCRdb's copy has only in-frame clones and lacks some. This sample has approximately 63,000 clones, with 75% to 90% found just once. Sequenced input: peripheral blood. Receptors originate from a woman in her sixties or seventies with COVID-19, enrolled during active disease.

V and J are TRBV9 and TRBJ2-6; 9 bases line up with TRBD1. With V trimmed by 2 bases and J by 1 base, 7 bases remained unmatched. Looked up from germline, CDR1 is SGDLS and CDR2 is YYNGEE. The CDR3 spans 18 residues. DNA of the CDR3: TGTGCCAGCAGCGTCCGGGACAGGGCGGGTTCTGGGGCCAACGTCCTGACTTTC. This gives the protein CASSVRDRAGSGANVLTF.

The chain recombines TRBV19 with TRBJ2-7; a possible D gene is TRBD1 (6 bases). This CDR3 contains 12 residues. Deletions cut 6 bases from V and 1 base from J, with 7 bases between. Germline assignment: CDR1 LNHDA and CDR2 SQIVND (reference sequence). CDR3 nucleotides: TGTGCCAGTAGACAGGGATCCTACGAGCAGTACTTC. Its protein is CASRQGSYEQYF.

The genes are TRBV9 and TRBJ2-7; D is perhaps TRBD2 (5 bases). There are 14 residues in the CDR3. V gave up 0 bases and J gave up 0 bases, with 7 bases separating them. CDR1 and CDR2 (germline): SGDLS, YYNGEE. For the CDR3, the DNA is TGTGCCAGCAGCGTAGCTAGCAGCTCCTACGAGCAGTACTTC. It specifies CASSVASSSYEQYF.

V gene TRBV9 combines with J gene TRBJ2-5; D uncertain. The V end lost 3 bases, the J end lost 4 bases, and 4 bases lay between the germline ends. The CDR3 spans 11 residues. Per the germline V gene, CDR1 is SGDLS and CDR2 is YYNGEE. This CDR3 is CASSGGETQYF. Here the CDR3 DNA reads TGTGCCAGCAGCGGCGGAGAGACCCAGTACTTC.

The rearrangement joins TRBV9 to TRBJ1-1, with D possibly TRBD1 on 6 matching bases. The CDR3 loop spans 13 amino acids. The germline V and J ends were trimmed by 4 bases and 6 bases, with 13 bases remaining between them. Germline V gene lookup returns CDR1 SGDLS and CDR2 YYNGEE. CDR3 bases: TGTGCCAGCAGCTCCCCAGGGGTCCCTGAAGCTTTCTTT. Protein: CASSSPGVPEAFF.

The chain links TRBV7-3 to TRBJ2-3; D unclear. CDR3 length: 12 residues. Trimming removed 4 bases at V and 3 bases at J, with 5 bases between. Germline V gene lookup returns CDR1 SGHTA and CDR2 FQGTGA. The CDR3 DNA reads TGTGCCAGCAGCTCCAGTACAGATACGCAGTATTTT. Translating gives CASSSSTDTQYF.

This chain joins TRBV24-1 and TRBJ1-4; TRBD1 agrees at 7 bases. The length of the CDR3 is 16 residues. The J segment lost 0 bases and the V segment lost 5 bases, leaving 5 bases of the junction unmatched. Per the germline V gene, CDR1 is KGHDR and CDR2 is SFDVKD. Here the CDR3 reads CATSGGDSPTNEKLFF. The CDR3 coding sequence is TGTGCCACCAGTGGGGGGGACAGTCCAACTAATGAAAAACTGTTTTTT.

The chain uses TRBV7-2 and TRBJ1-4; TRBD1 matches at 10 bases. The J segment lost 8 bases and the V segment lost 5 bases, leaving 8 bases of the junction unmatched. CDR3 size: 15 residues. Germline CDR1 reads SGHTA; CDR2 reads FQGNSA. The CDR3 protein is CASSPAGQGKEKLFF. DNA for the CDR3: TGTGCCAGCAGCCCAGCGGGACAGGGGAAGGAAAAACTGTTTTTT.

The chain combines TRBV6-6 with TRBJ2-1; TRBD2 matches at 9 bases. Per the germline V gene, CDR1 is MNHNY and CDR2 is SVGAGI (reference sequence). This CDR3 is 18 amino acids long. Trimming took 10 bases from V and 0 from J; bases not matched to a gene: 16. The CDR3 loop is CATNRGLATANSYNEQFF. The CDR3 DNA reads as TGTGCCACCAATCGGGGACTAGCTACCGCAAACTCCTACAATGAGCAGTTCTTC.

J is TRBJ2-5 and V is TRBV2; TRBD1 agrees at 7 bases. CDR1 is SNHLY, CDR2 FYNNEI, per germline. With V trimmed by 4 bases and J by 5 bases, 7 bases remained unmatched. The CDR3 runs 14 residues. The CDR3: CASSGTGAEETQYF. CDR3 sequence (DNA): TGTGCCAGCAGTGGAACAGGGGCGGAGGAGACCCAGTACTTC.

The rearrangement links TRBV7-9 to TRBJ2-3, with 7 nucleotides matching TRBD2. The CDR3 totals 14 residues. V trimming: 7 bases; J trimming: 4 bases; junction bases outside the gene matches: 8. Germline CDR1 SEHNR, CDR2 FQNEAQ (reference sequence). CDR3 coding DNA: TGTGCCAGCACGTTCACTAGCGTAGCAGATACGCAGTATTTT. This gives the protein CASTFTSVADTQYF. Using reference TRBV7-9 and TRBJ2-3 for the parts outside the CDR3, the full variable domain is DTGVSQNPRHKITKRGQNVTFRCDPISEHNRLYWYRQTLGQGPEFLTYFQNEAQLEKSRLLSDRFSAERPKGSFSTLEIQRTEQGDSAMYLCASTFTSVADTQYFGPGTRLTVL.

The V gene is TRBV24-1, the J gene TRBJ1-2; TRBD1 matches at 7 bases. CDR1 is KGHDR, CDR2 SFDVKD, per germline. The CDR3 extends over 15 amino acids. J was trimmed by 5 bases and V by 4 bases; bases with no gene match: 9. The CDR3 coding sequence is TGTGCCACCAGTGACACACACGACAGGGATTATGGCTACACCTTC. This codes for CATSDTHDRDYGYTF.

The rearrangement uses TRBV24-1 and TRBJ2-6, with D unclear. The V end lost 1 base, the J end lost 4 bases, and 10 bases lay between the germline ends. This CDR3 is 16 amino acids long. Per germline, CDR1 KGHDR and CDR2 SFDVKD. The CDR3 DNA follows: TGTGCCACCAGTGATTTAAGAGGAACCGGGGCCAACGTCCTGACTTTC. Protein sequence: CATSDLRGTGANVLTF.

The genes are TRBV6-1 and TRBJ2-3; a possible D gene is TRBD1 (5 bases). Germline V gene sequence: CDR1 MNHNS, CDR2 SASEGT. Deletions cut 1 base from V and 2 bases from J, with 13 bases between. CDR3 length: 16 residues. In nucleotides, the CDR3 is TGTGCCAGCAGTGAAGAAGGCAGGACAAACACAGATACGCAGTATTTT. Translated: CASSEEGRTNTDTQYF.

The chain couples TRBV11-1 to TRBJ1-2, with 10 bases identical to TRBD1. From germline, CDR1 is SGHAT and CDR2 FQDESV (reference sequence). The CDR3 sequence is 14 residues long. J was trimmed by 2 bases and V by 3 bases; bases with no gene match: 0. The CDR3 region is CASSLGQGNYGYTF. CDR3 sequence (DNA): TGTGCCAGCAGCTTGGGACAGGGGAACTATGGCTACACCTTC.

The chain employs TRBV9 and TRBJ1-4; D possibly corresponds to TRBD1 (5 bases). The CDR3 has 13 residues. The V gene's germline CDR1 is SGDLS and CDR2 YYNGEE. The V end lost 2 bases, the J end lost 8 bases, and 10 bases lay between the germline ends. The CDR3 DNA reads TGTGCCAGCAGCGTCCAGGGTGGGGAAAAACTGTTTTTT. It is translated as CASSVQGGEKLFF. The whole variable domain, remainder taken from reference TRBV9 and TRBJ1-4, is DSGVTQTPKHLITATGQRVTLRCSPRSGDLSVYWYQQSLDQGLQFLIQYYNGEERAKGNILERFSAQQFPDLHSELNLSSLELGDSALYFCASSVQGGEKLFFGSGTQLSVL.

The rearrangement uses TRBV7-2 and TRBJ2-3; 7 nucleotides align to TRBD2. V lost 8 bases to trimming and J lost 5 bases; unmatched junction nucleotides: 7. Germline assignment: CDR1 SGHTA and CDR2 FQGNSA. The length of the CDR3 is 13 residues. This chain's CDR3 is CASVGGRGDTQYF. The CDR3 region has the DNA TGTGCCAGCGTGGGAGGGCGGGGAGATACGCAGTATTTT.

The CDR3 DNA reads TGCGCCAGCAGCTTGGCCTGGCGGGATCCCTCCTACGAGCAGTACTTC. It codes for CASSLAWRDPSYEQYF. J is TRBJ2-7 and V is TRBV5-1; D may be TRBD2 (6 bases). The germline CDR1 and CDR2 sequences are SGHRS and YFSETQ. This CDR3 contains 16 residues. Trimming removed 0 bases at V and 0 bases at J, with 13 bases between. Combining the CDR3 with reference TRBV5-1 and TRBJ2-7 gives the whole variable domain KAGVTQTPRYLIKTRGQQVTLSCSPISGHRSVSWYQQTPGQGLQFLFEYFSETQRNKGNFPGRFSGRQFSNSRSEMNVSTLELGDSALYLCASSLAWRDPSYEQYFGPGTRLTVT.